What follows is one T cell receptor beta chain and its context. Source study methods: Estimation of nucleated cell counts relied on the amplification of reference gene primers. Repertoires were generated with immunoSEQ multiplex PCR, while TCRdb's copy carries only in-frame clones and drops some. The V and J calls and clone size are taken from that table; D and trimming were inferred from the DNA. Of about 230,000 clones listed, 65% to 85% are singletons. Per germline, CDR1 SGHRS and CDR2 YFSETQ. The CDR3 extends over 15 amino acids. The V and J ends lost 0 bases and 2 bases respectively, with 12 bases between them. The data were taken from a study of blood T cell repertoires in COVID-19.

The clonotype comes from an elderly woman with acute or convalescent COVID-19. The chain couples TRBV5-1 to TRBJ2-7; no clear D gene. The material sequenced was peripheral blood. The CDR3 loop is CASSLGSGQTYEQYF. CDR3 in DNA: TGCGCCAGCAGCTTGGGGTCAGGCCAGACCTACGAGCAGTACTTC.